This is a list of T cell receptor beta chains from one sample in a study of blood T cell repertoires in COVID-19. Data came from immunoSEQ multiplex PCR; TCRdb stores just in-frame clones and leaves some out. The repertoire holds about 310,000 clones, with roughly 86% as singletons. The sequenced material came from PBMCs or T cells enriched from blood (not recorded which). Receptor source: a woman aged 18-30 years who had recovered from COVID-19. Both conserved end residues are part of each CDR3. The order of the fields is D gene, V gene, J gene, clone size, CDR3 DNA, CDR3 protein. D genes are given only for firm matches. The size field is filled for only some rows; it gives once, few, many or a size class.

D gene: NA; V gene: TRBV11-2; J gene: TRBJ1-3; clone size: NA; CDR3 DNA: TGTGCCAGCAGCTTAGATTGGGTCCTTCCGGGGGTTCCTGGAAACACCATATATTTT; CDR3 protein: CASSLDWVLPGVPGNTIYF
D gene: NA; V gene: TRBV5-4; J gene: TRBJ1-2; clone size: few; CDR3 DNA: TGTGCCAGCAGCTTGCCCGGAGGAGGCTACACCTTC; CDR3 protein: CASSLPGGGYTF
D gene: NA; V gene: TRBV18; J gene: TRBJ1-5; clone size: NA; CDR3 DNA: TGTGCCAGCTCACAGCAGACTAATACGGGTCAGCCCCAGCATTTT; CDR3 protein: CASSQQTNTGQPQHF
D gene: NA; V gene: TRBV6-2/TRBV6-3; J gene: TRBJ1-2; clone size: NA; CDR3 DNA: TGTGCCAGCAGTTACTCGAGGCAGCCTAAGGGCTACACCTTC; CDR3 protein: CASSYSRQPKGYTF
D gene: NA; V gene: TRBV25-1; J gene: TRBJ1-2; clone size: NA; CDR3 DNA: TGTGCCGCAGGGCCCCCCCATGGCTACACCTTC; CDR3 protein: CAAGPPHGYTF
D gene: TRBD1; V gene: TRBV4-3; J gene: TRBJ1-5; clone size: NA; CDR3 DNA: TGCGCCAGCAGCCAAGATCGGACAGGGACCGGCCAGCCCCAGCATTTT; CDR3 protein: CASSQDRTGTGQPQHF
D gene: TRBD1; V gene: TRBV7-2; J gene: TRBJ1-1; clone size: NA; CDR3 DNA: TGTGCCAGCAGCTTAGGGGGACAGGGTCTCACGTTAAAAGCTTTCTTT; CDR3 protein: CASSLGGQGLTLKAFF
D gene: NA; V gene: TRBV5-4; J gene: TRBJ1-1; clone size: NA; CDR3 DNA: TGTGCCAGCAGCTTAGGTTTTAGCGACGCTGAAGCTTTCTTT; CDR3 protein: CASSLGFSDAEAFF
D gene: TRBD1; V gene: TRBV28; J gene: TRBJ1-3; clone size: NA; CDR3 DNA: TGTGCCAGCAGTTCTCCAACAGGGGGGGGCTCTGGAAACACCATATATTTT; CDR3 protein: CASSSPTGGGSGNTIYF
D gene: NA; V gene: TRBV12-3/TRBV12-4; J gene: TRBJ2-3; clone size: NA; CDR3 DNA: TGTGCCAGCAGCGACTCGAGCACAGATACGCAGTATTTT; CDR3 protein: CASSDSSTDTQYF
D gene: NA; V gene: TRBV4-2; J gene: TRBJ2-3; clone size: NA; CDR3 DNA: TGTGCCAGCAGCCAAGGTCTTGTAGCAGATACGCAGTATTTT; CDR3 protein: CASSQGLVADTQYF
D gene: TRBD1; V gene: TRBV12-3/TRBV12-4; J gene: TRBJ1-5; clone size: NA; CDR3 DNA: TGTGCCAGCAGTTTTAGGGACAGGTCCCAGCATTTT; CDR3 protein: CASSFRDRSQHF
D gene: NA; V gene: TRBV23-1; J gene: TRBJ2-1; clone size: NA; CDR3 DNA: TGCGCCAGCAGTCTTGGAGCGGTCGTTTACAATGAGCAGTTCTTC; CDR3 protein: CASSLGAVVYNEQFF
D gene: TRBD2; V gene: TRBV10-3; J gene: TRBJ2-4; clone size: few; CDR3 DNA: TGTGCCATCAGTGAGTCGGGACTAGTGAACCACATTCAGTACTTC; CDR3 protein: CAISESGLVNHIQYF
D gene: NA; V gene: TRBV5-8; J gene: TRBJ2-7; clone size: NA; CDR3 DNA: TGTGCCAGCAGCTTGCTATCTTGGGAGCAGTACTTC; CDR3 protein: CASSLLSWEQYF
D gene: TRBD2; V gene: TRBV6-5; J gene: TRBJ2-7; clone size: NA; CDR3 DNA: TGTGCCAGCGGCCCGGGGGGGTTCGGGCAGTACTTC; CDR3 protein: CASGPGGFGQYF